The clone carrying this TCR beta chain was detected many times. Its specificity is not known. CDR1 DFQATT and CDR2 SNEGSKA come from the germline V gene (reference sequence). CDR3 length: 13 residues. J was trimmed by 2 bases and V by 6 bases; bases with no gene match: 6. The data stem from a study of CD8+CD57+ T cells in acquired aplastic anemia. Overall study context: CD4+ and CD8+ cells, once sorted, gave DNA averaging about 3.4 ug. In CD4+ cells, healthy donors produced an average of around 11 million reads. The study's findings and limits: No significant patient-versus-control difference appeared in CD8+ Simpson's diversity. Patients had roughly 31 CD8+ CDR3 sequences in common with controls (the shared set).

The TCR beta profiling, which covered VDJ combination and CDR3 sequence, was carried out using genomic DNA as the template. TCRdb used MiXCR to reprocess the reads, holding one entry per CDR3 protein. The sample shows 120,000 or so distinct CDR3 sequences, 48% of them seen only once. The chain links TRBV20-1 to TRBJ2-5; 7 nucleotides align to TRBD2. Material for sequencing was sorted CD4+, CD8+, or CD8+CD57+ T cells (not recorded which) from PBMCs. The TCR originated in a human donor in good health, serving as a control. CDR3 nucleotides: TGCAGTGCCGGGAGGAGGACGCAAGAGACCCAGTACTTC. Its translation: CSAGRRTQETQYF.